This T cell receptor (beta chain) was identified during a study of control samples from healthy donors and cancer patients. The CDR3 has 10 amino acids. V was cut by 6 bases and J by 12 bases, with 9 bases left in between. Germline CDR1 and CDR2: WNHNN and SYGVQD (reference sequence). Measured with immunoSEQ multiplex PCR; TCRdb has only the in-frame clones, and not every one. The repertoire holds tens of thousands of clones, roughly nine tenths seen once, with under 15% in the top ten. The sequence was collected from a woman in her 70s in good health. V gene TRBV10-1 combines with J gene TRBJ1-5; D is perhaps TRBD1 (6 bases). Sequenced material: blood. For the CDR3, the DNA is TGCGCCAGCAGAAGGGACATCCAGCATTTT. This encodes CASRRDIQHF.